This T cell receptor (beta chain) was found in a study of cytomegalovirus exposure and HLA in healthy donors. Overall study context: A subsequent analysis reported that the 100 to 150 validation repertoires were produced on the same platform that had also been used for the 550 to 750 first-cohort repertoires. The study's findings and limits: The study recorded 160 or so TCR beta chains that were cytomegalovirus-associated.

Assay: immunoSEQ multiplex PCR; the TCRdb copy retains only in-frame clones and omits some. Of approximately 60,000 clones listed, about nine tenths are singletons. In the case of this clone: Its antigen remains unknown.

The clonotype originates from a man between 18 and 29 years old in good health and CMV-seronegative. Sequences were obtained from PBMCs.

CDR3 nucleotides: TGTGCCAGTAGTATAAAACGACTAGCGGGGGACTACGAGCAGTACTTC. As protein: CASSIKRLAGDYEQYF. The chain links TRBV19 to TRBJ2-7; TRBD2 matches 12 bases. J gave up 3 bases and V 2 bases, and 5 bases lay outside the gene matches. This CDR3 has 16 residues. CDR1 and CDR2 (germline): LNHDA, SQIVND (reference sequence).